This TCR beta chain was sequenced in a study of somatic mutations in cytotoxic T cells in rheumatoid arthritis. Of note for this clone: Other DNA sequences in this sample translate to the same CDR3.

Sequencing was performed with immunoSEQ multiplex PCR; in TCRdb, only in-frame clones are kept and a portion is missing. The table has about 15,000 clones, about four fifths seen once. Germline V gene sequence: CDR1 PRHDT, CDR2 FYEKMQ (reference sequence). Trimming removed 0 bases from V and 4 bases from J, with 10 bases in between. The CDR3 consists of 14 residues. Separation of CD4+ and CD8+ cells was performed by positive magnetic bead selection, and purity was verified by flow cytometry. The V call is TRBV13, the J call TRBJ2-7; maybe TRBD1 (5 bases). The sample consisted of CD8+ T cells sorted from blood. This clonotype was sampled from an adult with rheumatoid arthritis. DNA for the CDR3: TGTGCCAGCAGCTTAGGGGGGCTGGGGTACGAGCAGTACTTC. It yields the protein CASSLGGLGYEQYF.